This TCR beta chain was recovered during a study of blood T cell repertoires in COVID-19. Study in general: Material from acute and convalescent COVID-19 was sourced from the United States, Italy and Spain. Nucleic acid was either cDNA or gDNA, and it came from T cells, B-cell-depleted T cells, or PBMCs.

Under the authors' procedure: Researchers report that nucleated cell counts were estimated from reference gene primer amplification. Profiling relied on immunoSEQ multiplex PCR, and the TCRdb table lists in-frame clones only, not all of them. V, J and clone size are those of that table, while D and trimming were read from the DNA. Of a few hundred thousand clones in the sample, 65% to 90% were seen once. Trimming stripped 1 base from V and 0 bases from J, with 15 bases between. CDR1 and CDR2 from the germline V gene are GTSNPN and SVGIG (reference sequence). CDR3 length: 17 amino acids. This receptor was taken from a human donor in a cohort sampled during active COVID-19. V gene TRBV30 combines with J gene TRBJ2-2; weak D call: TRBD1 (6 bases). Sequenced sample: peripheral blood. In DNA, the CDR3 is TGTGCCTGGAGTGGGGGCAGGGGACATGCGAACACCGGGGAGCTGTTTTTT. It codes for CAWSGGRGHANTGELFF. Full variable domain (outside the CDR3, taken from reference TRBV30 and TRBJ2-2): SQTIHQWPATLVQPVGSPLSLECTVEGTSNPNLYWYRQAAGRGLQLLFYSVGIGQISSEVPQNLSASRPQDRQFILSSKKLLLSDSGFYLCAWSGGRGHANTGELFFGEGSRLTVL.